This T cell receptor beta chain appears in the sequencing data of a study of T cells in women clearing cervical HPV infection. The CDR3 length is 15 residues. Germline V CDR1 and CDR2: SGHRS, YFSETQ. TCRdb's table, derived via immunoSEQ multiplex PCR, lists solely in-frame clones and lacks some. The listing records around 23,000 clones. Study findings and constraints: CIN3+ cases had significantly higher TCR richness than controls; evenness did not differ.

As regards this clone: Its antigen is undetermined. The read ends 3 residues early relative to the CDR3; the germline J gene fills the gap.

The chain links TRBV5-1 to TRBJ2-2; the match to TRBD1 covers 9 bases. The sequencing input was blood buffy coat. The TCR originated in a woman aged 18 to 75 with a cervical HPV16 infection that either progressed to CIN3+ or cleared (not recorded which). The part of the CDR3 DNA that was read is TGCGCCAGCAGCTTGGGGACAGGGGAGGTGGAAAAG. Its translation is CASSLGTGEVEK. The whole CDR3 protein is CASSLGTGEVEKLFF.